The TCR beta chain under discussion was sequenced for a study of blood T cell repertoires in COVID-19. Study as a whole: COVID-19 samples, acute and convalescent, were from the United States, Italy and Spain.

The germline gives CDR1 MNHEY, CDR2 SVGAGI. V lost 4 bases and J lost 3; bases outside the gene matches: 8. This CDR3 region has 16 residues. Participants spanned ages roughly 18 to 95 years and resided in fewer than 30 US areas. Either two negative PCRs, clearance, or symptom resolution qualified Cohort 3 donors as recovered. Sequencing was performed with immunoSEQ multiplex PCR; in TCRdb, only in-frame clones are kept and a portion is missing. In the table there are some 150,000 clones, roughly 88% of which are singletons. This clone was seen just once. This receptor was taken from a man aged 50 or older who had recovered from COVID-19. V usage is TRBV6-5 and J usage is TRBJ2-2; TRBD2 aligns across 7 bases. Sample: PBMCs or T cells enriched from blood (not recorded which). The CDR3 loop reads CASSLDAGVYTGELFF. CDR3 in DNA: TGTGCCAGCAGTTTAGATGCGGGAGTGTACACCGGGGAGCTGTTTTTT.